This T cell receptor beta chain was found in a study of shared clonotypes between healthy human individuals. Here immunoSEQ multiplex PCR was the method, and the copy in TCRdb shows in-frame clones only, minus some. This table has some 510,000 clones, around 74% appearing once. CDR1 and CDR2 from the germline V gene are SGHTA and FQGNSA. CDR3 length: 13 residues. With 2 bases removed from V and 1 base from J, the gap between germline ends came to 5 bases. The source material was PBMCs. This sequence originates from a middle-aged woman in good health. Some clones in this sample may be carry-over from other donors' samples. This chain joins TRBV7-2 and TRBJ1-1; D is unclear. CDR3 protein: CASSLLANTEAFF. The CDR3 DNA is TGTGCCAGCAGCTTATTGGCGAACACTGAAGCTTTCTTT.